This entry describes one TCR beta chain. Its specificity is not known. The data were obtained in a study of T cells in localized non-small cell lung cancer. Study results and caveats: Appearances in adjacent lung were noted for a median approximately 52 of the top 100 tumor clones. Clonality of T cells reached its maximum in uninvolved adjacent lung, surpassing tumor.

Per the germline V gene, CDR1 is SGHTA and CDR2 is FQGTGA. V lost 2 bases and J lost 3, with 4 bases in between. The length of the CDR3 is 12 residues. The repertoire was sequenced with immunoSEQ multiplex PCR; TCRdb's copy has only in-frame clones and lacks some. Counted here are approximately 30,000 clones, about 78% occurring once; the ten biggest clones make up roughly two fifths. This TCR came from a male donor at least 60 years old with stage II squamous cell lung carcinoma. The sequencing used peripheral blood, collected before any cancer treatment. The chain recombines TRBV7-3 with TRBJ2-5, with D unclear. The CDR3 sequence is CASSLAKETQYF. For the CDR3, the DNA is TGTGCCAGCAGCTTAGCCAAAGAGACCCAGTACTTC.